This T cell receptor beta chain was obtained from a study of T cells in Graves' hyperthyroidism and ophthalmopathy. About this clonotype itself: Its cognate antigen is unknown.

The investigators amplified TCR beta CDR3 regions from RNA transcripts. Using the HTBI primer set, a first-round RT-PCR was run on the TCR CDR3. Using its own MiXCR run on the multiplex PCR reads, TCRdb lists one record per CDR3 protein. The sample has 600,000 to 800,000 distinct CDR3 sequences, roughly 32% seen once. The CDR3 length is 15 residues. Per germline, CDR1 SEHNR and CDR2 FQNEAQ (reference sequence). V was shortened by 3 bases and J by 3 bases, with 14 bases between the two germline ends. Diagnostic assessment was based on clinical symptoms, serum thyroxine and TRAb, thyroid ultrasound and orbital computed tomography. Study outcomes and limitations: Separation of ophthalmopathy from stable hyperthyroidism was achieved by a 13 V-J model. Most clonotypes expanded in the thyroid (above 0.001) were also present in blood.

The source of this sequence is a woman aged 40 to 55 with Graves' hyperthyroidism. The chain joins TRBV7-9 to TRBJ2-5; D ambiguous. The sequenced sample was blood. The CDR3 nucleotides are TGTGCCAGCAGCTTTCCTCGAGGCAGCAAAGAGACCCAGTACTTC. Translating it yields CASSFPRGSKETQYF.